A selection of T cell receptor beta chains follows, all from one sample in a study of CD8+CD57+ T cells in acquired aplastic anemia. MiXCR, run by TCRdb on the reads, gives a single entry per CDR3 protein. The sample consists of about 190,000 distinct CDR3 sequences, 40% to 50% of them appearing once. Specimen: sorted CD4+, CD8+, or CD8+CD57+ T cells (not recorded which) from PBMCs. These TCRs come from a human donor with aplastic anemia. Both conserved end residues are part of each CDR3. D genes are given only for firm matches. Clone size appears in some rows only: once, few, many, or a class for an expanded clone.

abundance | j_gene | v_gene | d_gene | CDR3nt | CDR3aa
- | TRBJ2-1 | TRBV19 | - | TGTGCCAGTAGCGGGAATTCCTACAATGAGCAGTTCTTC | CASSGNSYNEQFF
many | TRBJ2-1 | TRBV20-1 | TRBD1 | TGCAGTGGAGGCGCAGGGACAGAGACGGGCAATGAGCAGTTCTTC | CSGGAGTETGNEQFF
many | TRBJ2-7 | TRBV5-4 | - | TGTGCCAGCAGCTTGCCAGATACCTACGAGCAGTACTTC | CASSLPDTYEQYF
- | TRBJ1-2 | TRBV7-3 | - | TGTGCCAGCAGCCCAGGGTACGGCTATGGCTACACCTTC | CASSPGYGYGYTF
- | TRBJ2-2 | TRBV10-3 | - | TGTGCCATCAGTGGGTCGGGTGAGACCGGGGAGCTGTTTTTT | CAISGSGETGELFF
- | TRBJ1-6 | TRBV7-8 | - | TGTGCCAGCAGCCAGGTTGCCGGTTCACCCCTCCACTTT | CASSQVAGSPLHF
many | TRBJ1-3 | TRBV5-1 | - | TGCGCCAGCAGCTTTGGTGACAGACTCCGCTCTGGAAACACCATATATTTT | CASSFGDRLRSGNTIYF
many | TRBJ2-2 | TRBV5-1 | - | TGCGCCAGCAGCTTGGGGAGTACCGGGGAGCTGTTTTTT | CASSLGSTGELFF
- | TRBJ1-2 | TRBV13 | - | TGTGCCAGCACCGCCCTTTCCCTCGACCAGATAAACTATGGCTACACCTTC | CASTALSLDQINYGYTF
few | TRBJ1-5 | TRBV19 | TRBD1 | TGTGCCAGTAGTATATCTTCCGTGGACAGGGGACATCAGCCCCAGCATTTT | CASSISSVDRGHQPQHF
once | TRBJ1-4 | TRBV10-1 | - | TGCGCCAGCAGTGATGGATCTTCTGAAAAACTGTTTTTT | CASSDGSSEKLFF
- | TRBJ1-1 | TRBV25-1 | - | TGTGCCAGCCAGGGAGTGGGCACTGAAGCTTTCTTT | CASQGVGTEAFF
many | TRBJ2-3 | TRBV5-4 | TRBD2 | TGTGCCAGCAGCTTGGGACTAGCTGACGGCACAGATACGCAGTATTTT | CASSLGLADGTDTQYF
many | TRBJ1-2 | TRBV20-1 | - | TGCAGTGCTAGAGATCTGGTGGGCTACACCTTC | CSARDLVGYTF
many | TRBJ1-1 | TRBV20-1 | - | TGCAGTGCGAGCGGGGGAGTGAACACTGAAGCTTTCTTT | CSASGGVNTEAFF
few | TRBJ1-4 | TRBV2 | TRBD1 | TGTGCCAGCAGTGTTGGGACAGGGGTTGGAAAACTGTTTTTT | CASSVGTGVGKLFF
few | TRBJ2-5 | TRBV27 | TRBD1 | TGTGCCAGCAAAATGGGGGACAGGGCAGAGACCCAGTACTTC | CASKMGDRAETQYF
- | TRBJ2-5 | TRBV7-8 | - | TGTGCCAGCAGCTTCGGTTTCGGGGCGCCGGACGAGACCCAGTACTTC | CASSFGFGAPDETQYF
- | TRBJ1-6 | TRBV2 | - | TGTGCCAGCAGTGACCCGGGACGGATCAATTCACCCCTCCACTTT | CASSDPGRINSPLHF
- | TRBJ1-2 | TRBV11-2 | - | TGTGCCAGCAGCTTAGATAACGGACCTACCTACACCTTC | CASSLDNGPTYTF
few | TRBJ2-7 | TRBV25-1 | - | TGTGCCAGGACCGGGGGCCACGTCGAGCAGTACTTC | CARTGGHVEQYF
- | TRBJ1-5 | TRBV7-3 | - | TGTGCCAGCAGCTTATCGGTGACGTCACTGAATCAGCCCCAGCATTTT | CASSLSVTSLNQPQHF
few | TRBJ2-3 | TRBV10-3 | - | TGTGCCACCCTCCGACAGATCGGCACAGATACGCAGTATTTT | CATLRQIGTDTQYF
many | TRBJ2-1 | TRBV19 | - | TGTGCCAGTACAGGGTTCAATGAGCAGTTCTTC | CASTGFNEQFF
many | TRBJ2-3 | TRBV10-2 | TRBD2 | TGCGCCATAAACCAGGGAGGGCCTAGCACAGATACGCAGTATTTT | CAINQGGPSTDTQYF
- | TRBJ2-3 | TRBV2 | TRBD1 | TGTGCCAGCAGATCAGGGGGCGATACGCAGTATTTT | CASRSGGDTQYF
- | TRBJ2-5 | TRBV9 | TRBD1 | TGTGCCAGCAGCGTAGGGGACAGGGTCGGTTTAGAGACCCAGTACTTC | CASSVGDRVGLETQYF
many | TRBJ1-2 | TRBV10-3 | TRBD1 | TGTGCCATCAGTGAGCGGACAGGGGATTCTGGCTACACCTTC | CAISERTGDSGYTF
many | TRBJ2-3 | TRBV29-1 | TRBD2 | TGCAGCAGTGAGGCGGGAGGGACAGATACGCAGTATTTT | CSSEAGGTDTQYF
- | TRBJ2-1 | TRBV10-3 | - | TGTGCCATCAGTGAGCCGTCCCACGGAGTTAATGAGCAGTTCTTC | CAISEPSHGVNEQFF
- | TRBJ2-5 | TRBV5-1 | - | TGCGCCAGCATCACGGGGGCAGCGGACCAAGAGACCCAGTACTTC | CASITGAADQETQYF
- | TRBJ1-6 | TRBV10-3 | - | TGTGCCATCAGTGTAGGGACCCTTAATTCACCCCTCCACTTT | CAISVGTLNSPLHF
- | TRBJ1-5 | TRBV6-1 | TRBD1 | TGTGCCAGCAGAAGTCGAGGACAGGGGAGAGGCAATCAGCCCCAGCATTTT | CASRSRGQGRGNQPQHF
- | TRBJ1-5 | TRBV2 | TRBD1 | TGTGCCAGCAGTGTGGGGACAGGGGGCAATCAGCCCCAGCATTTT | CASSVGTGGNQPQHF
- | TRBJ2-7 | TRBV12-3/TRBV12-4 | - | TGTGCCAGCAGTTTAGGAGAGGGCCAGTACTTC | CASSLGEGQYF
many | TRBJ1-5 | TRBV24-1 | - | TGTGCCACCAGTGTGGGCCATCAGCCCCAGCATTTT | CATSVGHQPQHF